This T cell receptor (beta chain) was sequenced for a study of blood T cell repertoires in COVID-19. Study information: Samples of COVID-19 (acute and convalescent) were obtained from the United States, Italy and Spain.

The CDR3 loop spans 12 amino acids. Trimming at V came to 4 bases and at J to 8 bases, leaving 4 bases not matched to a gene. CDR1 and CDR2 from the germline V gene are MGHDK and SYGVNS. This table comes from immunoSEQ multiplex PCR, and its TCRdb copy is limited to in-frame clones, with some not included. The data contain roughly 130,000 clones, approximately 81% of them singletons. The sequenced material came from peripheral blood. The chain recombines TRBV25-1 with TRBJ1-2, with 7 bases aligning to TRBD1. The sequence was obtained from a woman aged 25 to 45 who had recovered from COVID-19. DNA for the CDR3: TGTGCCAGCAGTGCCCAGGGGGTCGGCTACACCTTC. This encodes CASSAQGVGYTF.